What follows are 24 T cell receptor beta chains derived from one specimen sequenced in a study of T cell changes during pregnancy in multiple sclerosis (dated by TCRdb to the late 2010s). Library prep was done by the immunoSEQ multiplex PCR assay. In TCRdb, the immuneACCESS table is reduced to in-frame sequences with V and J assigned. These tables do not hold every clone; where another copy was compared, an unresolved V gene accounts for under half, and the others remain unexplained. Recorded for this sample are 100,000 or so clones; around 94% of them occurred a single time. The top ten clones comprise around 1.2% of the sample. The specimen was peripheral blood, collected in the second trimester of pregnancy. The receptors stem from a female donor with multiple sclerosis, enrolled in a pregnancy study.

The gene calls are TRBV9 and TRBJ2-5; D gene uncertain. The V gene lost 4 bases and the J gene lost 4 bases, with 5 bases spanning the gap. The CDR3 runs to 11 residues. In germline, CDR1 is SGDLS, CDR2 YYNGEE. This CDR3 is CASSSRETQYF. In DNA form, the CDR3 reads TGTGCCAGCAGCTCCCGAGAGACCCAGTACTTC.

The V gene is TRBV21-1, the J gene TRBJ2-2; the table calls TRBD2, which could not be checked here. TRBV21-1 is a listed pseudogene. This CDR3 region has 16 residues. The CDR3 is CASSNDQRANTGELFF. CDR3 nucleotides: TGTGCCAGCAGCAATGATCAGCGCGCGAACACCGGGGAGCTGTTTTTT.

V gene TRBV25-1 combines with J gene TRBJ2-3, with 9 bases identical to TRBD1. This CDR3 is 17 amino acids long. V lost 3 bases and J lost 0; bases outside the gene matches: 7. CDR1 is MGHDK, CDR2 SYGVNS, per germline. CDR3 nucleotides: TGTGCCAGCAGTGATACAGGGGGCGCGCCTAGCACAGATACGCAGTATTTT. Its translation is CASSDTGGAPSTDTQYF.

This rearrangement joins TRBV5-6 to TRBJ1-2; TRBD1 matches 9 bases. CDR1 and CDR2 from the germline V gene are SGHDT and YYEEEE. V lost 0 bases and J lost 2; bases outside the gene matches: 5. This CDR3 has 16 amino acids. Written as DNA, the CDR3 is TGTGCCAGCAGCTTGGGGACAGGGGAAAGCAACTATGGCTACACCTTC. Translated, it gives CASSLGTGESNYGYTF.

The V call is TRBV7-7, the J call TRBJ2-2, with TRBD1 identical over 9 bases. Germline loops: CDR1 SSHAT, CDR2 FNYEAQ (reference sequence). The length of the CDR3 is 15 residues. After removal of 5 bases from V and 5 bases from J, the junction contained 6 bases not matched to a gene. The CDR3 loop is CASSTQGAHTGELFF. The CDR3 nucleotides are TGTGCCAGCAGCACACAGGGGGCGCATACCGGGGAGCTGTTTTTT.

The chain joins TRBV5-1 to TRBJ1-6; D is ambiguous. V gave up 4 bases and J gave up 7 bases, with 18 bases separating them. Per germline, CDR1 SGHRS and CDR2 YFSETQ. The CDR3 is made up of 16 amino acids. CDR3 sequence: CASSPRSEARNSPLHF. Here the CDR3 DNA reads TGCGCCAGCAGCCCCCGTTCGGAGGCGAGGAATTCACCCCTCCACTTT.

The V call is TRBV28, the J call TRBJ1-2, with D uncertain. With 3 bases removed from V and 4 bases from J, the gap between germline ends came to 12 bases. Per germline, CDR1 MDHEN and CDR2 SYDVKM. There are 14 residues in the CDR3. As DNA, the CDR3 is TGTGCCAGCAGTTTTATGGGCTCTTTCTATGGCTACACCTTC. Protein product: CASSFMGSFYGYTF.

The genes are TRBV9 and TRBJ1-1, with TRBD1 matching 9 bases. Germline CDR1 reads SGDLS; CDR2 reads YYNGEE. V shed 4 bases, J shed 1 base, and the junction held 5 bases outside the gene matches. The CDR3 runs to 15 residues. CDR3 DNA sequence: TGTGCCAGCAGCCAAACAGGGGGCACGAACACTGAAGCTTTCTTT. Residues: CASSQTGGTNTEAFF.

V usage is TRBV27 and J usage is TRBJ2-3, with 12 bases that match TRBD2. This CDR3 is 17 amino acids long. The germline V gene has CDR1 MNHEY and CDR2 SMNVEV (reference sequence). The J segment lost 0 bases and the V segment lost 6 bases, leaving 7 bases of the junction unmatched. Here the CDR3 DNA reads TGTGCCAGCAGGTCCAGACTAGCGGGGGTGAGCACAGATACGCAGTATTTT. It yields the protein CASRSRLAGVSTDTQYF.

This chain connects TRBV10-3 to TRBJ1-2; 10 nucleotides line up with TRBD1. Per the germline V gene, CDR1 is ENHRY and CDR2 is SYGVKD. CDR3 length equals 14 residues. The ends lost 7 bases at V and 8 bases at J; junction bases unmatched: 10. This chain's CDR3 is CAITKTGGGEGYTF. CDR3 sequence (DNA): TGTGCCATCACCAAGACAGGGGGCGGAGAAGGCTACACCTTC.

V is TRBV2 and J is TRBJ2-3; 16 bases fit TRBD2. The J segment lost 6 bases and the V segment lost 6 bases, leaving 6 bases of the junction unmatched. The CDR3 runs 16 residues. The germline gives CDR1 SNHLY, CDR2 FYNNEI. Written as DNA, the CDR3 is TGTGCCAGCAGCGGGACTAGCGGGGGGGCCGGGGATACGCAGTATTTT. Its translation is CASSGTSGGAGDTQYF. Full variable domain (remainder filled in from reference TRBV2 and TRBJ2-3): EPEVTQTPSHQVTQMGQEVILRCVPISNHLYFYWYRQILGQKVEFLVSFYNNEISEKSEIFDDQFSVERPDGSNFTLKIRSTKLEDSAMYFCASSGTSGGAGDTQYFGPGTRLTVL.

This rearrangement joins TRBV7-8 to TRBJ2-7; 10 nucleotides agree with TRBD2. The ends lost 5 bases at V and 0 bases at J; junction bases unmatched: 4. This CDR3 region has 15 residues. Per the germline V gene, CDR1 is SGHVS and CDR2 is FQNEAQ. The CDR3 sequence: CASSAGTSVSYEQYF. The CDR3 nucleotides are TGTGCCAGCAGCGCAGGGACTAGCGTCTCCTACGAGCAGTACTTC.

V and J are TRBV28 and TRBJ1-5; 8 positions agree with TRBD1. Trimming cost V 3 bases and J 6 bases; bases outside gene matches: 7. This CDR3 comprises 15 residues. Germline values: CDR1 MDHEN, CDR2 SYDVKM. CDR3 region: CASSFRTGLGQPQHF. The CDR3 nucleotides are TGTGCCAGCAGTTTCAGGACAGGGCTGGGTCAGCCCCAGCATTTT.

The V and J genes are TRBV5-1 and TRBJ2-2; unclear D gene. V was cut by 0 bases and J by 3 bases, with 6 bases left in between. CDR1 is SGHRS, CDR2 YFSETQ, per germline. This CDR3 has 14 residues. Here the CDR3 reads CASSLGPYTGELFF. The CDR3 DNA follows: TGCGCCAGCAGCTTGGGGCCCTACACCGGGGAGCTGTTTTTT.

This chain connects TRBV6-5 to TRBJ1-2, with D perhaps matching TRBD1 (6 bases). This CDR3 contains 14 residues. V dropped 6 bases and J dropped 2 bases, with 13 bases sitting between them. The germline gives CDR1 MNHEY, CDR2 SVGAGI. The CDR3 reads CASSRDQGNYGYTF. CDR3 nucleotides: TGTGCCAGCAGCCGTGATCAGGGGAACTATGGCTACACCTTC.

This sequence joins TRBV19 and TRBJ2-5; a weak D match, TRBD2 (5 bases). The CDR3 has 14 amino acids. Germline V gives CDR1 LNHDA, CDR2 SQIVND (reference sequence). V was pared by 4 bases and J by 5 bases, with 14 bases between. CDR3 protein: CASSTLADAETQYF. DNA for the CDR3: TGTGCCAGTAGTACTCTAGCAGATGCGGAGACCCAGTACTTC.

The genes are TRBV2 and TRBJ2-1; no firm D call. CDR3 length equals 13 residues. With 0 bases removed from V and 10 bases from J, the gap between germline ends came to 10 bases. The germline V gene encodes CDR1 SNHLY and CDR2 FYNNEI. This chain's CDR3 is CASSEARAGEQFF. The CDR3, as DNA: TGTGCCAGCAGTGAAGCAAGAGCCGGGGAGCAGTTCTTC.

CDR3 nucleotides: TGTGCCAGCAGCTTAACGGGCGGGAGGGCCATCGGGGAGCTGTTTTTT. Its translation is CASSLTGGRAIGELFF. V gene TRBV7-6 combines with J gene TRBJ2-2, with 9 bases that match TRBD2. From germline, CDR1 is SGHVS and CDR2 FNYEAQ. Trimming at V came to 2 bases and at J to 7 bases, leaving 8 bases not matched to a gene. This CDR3 contains 16 residues.

The V and J genes are TRBV11-2 and TRBJ1-1; D is uncertain. V dropped 5 bases and J dropped 0 bases, with 7 bases sitting between them. The V gene's germline CDR1 is SGHAT and CDR2 FQNNGV. This CDR3 has 13 residues. This chain's CDR3 is CASSPTVNTEAFF. The CDR3 DNA reads as TGTGCCAGCAGCCCGACTGTGAACACTGAAGCTTTCTTT.

The chain links TRBV27 to TRBJ2-7, with TRBD2 identical over 12 bases. The CDR3 runs 15 residues. The V gene's germline CDR1 is MNHEY and CDR2 SMNVEV (reference sequence). With 7 bases clipped from V and 4 bases from J, the junction kept 8 bases outside the gene matches. The CDR3 sequence: CASKRTSGDPYEQYF. The DNA for the CDR3 is TGTGCCAGCAAAAGGACTAGCGGGGACCCTTACGAGCAGTACTTC.

The chain employs TRBV27 and TRBJ2-7, with TRBD2 matching 7 bases. Germline trimming cut 2 bases from V and 0 bases from J; bases unmatched to any gene: 4. In germline, CDR1 is MNHEY, CDR2 SMNVEV (reference sequence). The CDR3 totals 15 residues. CDR3 nucleotide sequence: TGTGCCAGCAGTTTAGCTAGCGGAGCCTCCTACGAGCAGTACTTC. Translating gives CASSLASGASYEQYF.

There are a few counts of this clone. The rearrangement links TRBV2 to TRBJ1-1; unclear D gene. The CDR3 has 13 amino acids. V was cut by 6 bases and J by 2 bases, with 10 bases left in between. CDR1 is SNHLY, CDR2 FYNNEI, per germline. The CDR3 region is CASSSESNTEAFF. The CDR3 coding sequence is TGTGCCAGCAGCTCCGAGAGTAACACTGAAGCTTTCTTT.

Worth noting for this clone: The same CDR3 arises from other DNA sequences in this sample as well. V gene TRBV27 combines with J gene TRBJ2-1; possible D gene TRBD2, 7 bases. This CDR3 is built from 15 residues. The germline gives CDR1 MNHEY, CDR2 SMNVEV (reference sequence). V lost 3 bases and J lost 0, with 9 bases in between. This chain's CDR3 is CASSFGGASYNEQFF. CDR3 nucleotide sequence: TGTGCCAGCAGTTTTGGGGGGGCCTCCTACAATGAGCAGTTCTTC.

V is TRBV14 and J is TRBJ1-2, with D unresolved. The CDR3 length is 13 residues. Per germline, CDR1 SGHDN and CDR2 FVKESK. V was clipped by 0 bases and J by 7 bases, with 9 bases between them. In DNA, the CDR3 is TGTGCCAGCAGCCAAGAGTCAGGAATTGGCTACACCTTC. This translates into CASSQESGIGYTF.